The 6 T cell receptor beta chains below were found in one sample sequenced in a study of a mutant IDH1 vaccine in newly diagnosed glioma. Time point indicated: week 47, end of study. All doses held 300 ug of mutant IDH1 20-mer peptide, with topical imiquimod. Which antigens these TCRs recognize remains unknown. TCRdb's table, derived via immunoSEQ multiplex PCR, lists solely in-frame clones and lacks some. This table holds around 100,000 clones, roughly 89% found once. The sample consisted of PBMCs, taken from a glioma patient whose treatment included an IDH1 peptide vaccine. These receptor sequences come from a woman in her forties or fifties with glioma.

The rearrangement uses TRBV4-1 and TRBJ2-7; 8 bases are shared with TRBD1. Germline lookup yields CDR1 MGHRA and CDR2 YSYEKL. This CDR3 spans 15 amino acids. With V trimmed by 4 bases and J by 0 bases, 5 bases remained unmatched. The CDR3 nucleotides read TGCGCCAGCAGCCCCCAGGACAGGGACTCCTACGAGCAGTACTTC. Amino acid sequence: CASSPQDRDSYEQYF.

The V call is TRBV12-5, the J call TRBJ1-5; D is perhaps TRBD1 (5 bases). CDR1 and CDR2 (germline): LGHNT, FRNRAP. The V end lost 2 bases, the J end lost 1 base, and 18 bases lay between the germline ends. The CDR3 has 18 amino acids. The CDR3 DNA reads as TGTGCTAGTGGTTTGTGGGGGATTGGCCCGGGGAGCAATCAGCCCCAGCATTTT. Its translation is CASGLWGIGPGSNQPQHF. Full variable domain (rest looked up from reference TRBV12-5 and TRBJ1-5): DARVTQTPRHKVTEMGQEVTMRCQPILGHNTVFWYRQTMMQGLELLAYFRNRAPLDDSGMPKDRFSAEMPDATLATLKIQPSEPRDSAVYFCASGLWGIGPGSNQPQHFGDGTRLSIL.

The gene calls are TRBV2 and TRBJ2-7, with D hard to call. The CDR3 length is 14 residues. Germline CDR1 reads SNHLY; CDR2 reads FYNNEI. V lost 7 bases and J 3 bases, leaving 16 bases between the germline ends. CDR3 region: CASKANSDLYEQYF. In DNA, the CDR3 is TGTGCCAGCAAAGCGAACTCTGATCTCTACGAGCAGTACTTC.

The J gene is TRBJ2-2, the V gene TRBV6-5, with D uncertain. Germline V lookup: CDR1 MNHEY, CDR2 SVGAGI. The CDR3 length is 15 residues. V was clipped by 2 bases and J by 1 base, with 8 bases between them. CDR3 sequence: CASSYALLNTGELFF. CDR3 bases: TGTGCCAGCAGTTACGCGCTGTTGAACACCGGGGAGCTGTTTTTT.

The rearrangement uses TRBV28 and TRBJ2-5; weak D call: TRBD1 (5 bases). V shed 5 bases and J shed 7 bases, with 14 bases lying between them. There are 13 residues in the CDR3. The germline V gene encodes CDR1 MDHEN and CDR2 SYDVKM. CDR3 residues: CASSSREPGTQYF. The CDR3 region has the DNA TGTGCCAGCAGTAGCAGGGAACCCGGGACCCAGTACTTC.

The chain links TRBV6-6 to TRBJ2-7, with 8 bases aligning to TRBD1. The CDR3 has 16 residues. Germline CDR1 and CDR2: MNHNY and SVGAGI (reference sequence). Germline trimming cut 7 bases from V and 5 bases from J; bases unmatched to any gene: 16. The CDR3 nucleotides are TGTGCCAGCACTTATCAGGGACAGGCCAGGAGGGACGAGCAGTACTTC. Translation gives CASTYQGQARRDEQYF.